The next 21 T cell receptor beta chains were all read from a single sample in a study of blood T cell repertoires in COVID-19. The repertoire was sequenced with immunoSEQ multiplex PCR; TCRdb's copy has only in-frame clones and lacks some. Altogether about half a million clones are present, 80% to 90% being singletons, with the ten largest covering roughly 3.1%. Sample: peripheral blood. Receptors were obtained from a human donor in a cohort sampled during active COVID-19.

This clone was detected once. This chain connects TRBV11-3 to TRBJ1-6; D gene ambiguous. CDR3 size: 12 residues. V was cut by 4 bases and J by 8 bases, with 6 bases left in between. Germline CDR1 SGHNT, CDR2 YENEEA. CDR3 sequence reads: CASSSKHSPLHF. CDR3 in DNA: TGTGCCAGCAGCTCAAAGCATTCACCCCTCCACTTT.

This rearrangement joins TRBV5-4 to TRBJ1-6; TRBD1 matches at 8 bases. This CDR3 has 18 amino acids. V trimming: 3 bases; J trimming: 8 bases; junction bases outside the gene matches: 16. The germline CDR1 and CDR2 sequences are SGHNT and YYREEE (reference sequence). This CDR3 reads CASSSGRINRQGYSPLHF. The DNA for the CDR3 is TGTGCCAGCAGCTCCGGCCGGATTAATCGACAGGGGTATTCACCCCTCCACTTT.

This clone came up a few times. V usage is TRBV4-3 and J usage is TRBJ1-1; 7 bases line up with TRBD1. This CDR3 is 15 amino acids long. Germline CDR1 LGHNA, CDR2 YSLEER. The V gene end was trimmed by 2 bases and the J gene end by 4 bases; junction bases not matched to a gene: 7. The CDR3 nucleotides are TGCGCCAGCAGCCAATTCCAGGGGGGAGTCACTGAAGCTTTCTTT. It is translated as CASSQFQGGVTEAFF.

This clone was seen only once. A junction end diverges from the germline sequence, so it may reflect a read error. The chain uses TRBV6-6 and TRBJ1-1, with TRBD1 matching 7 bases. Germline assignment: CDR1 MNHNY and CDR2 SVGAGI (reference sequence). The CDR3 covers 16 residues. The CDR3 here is CASTYPYRGPNTEAFF. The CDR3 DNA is TGTGCCAGCACTTACCCCTACAGGGGCCCCAACACTGAAGCTTTCTTT.

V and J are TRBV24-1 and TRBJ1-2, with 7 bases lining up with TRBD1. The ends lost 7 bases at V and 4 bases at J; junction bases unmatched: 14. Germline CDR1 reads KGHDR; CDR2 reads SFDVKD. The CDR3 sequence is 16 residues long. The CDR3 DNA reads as TGTGCCACCAGGGGGGACAGCCACTTTATCCTCTATGGCTACACCTTC. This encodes CATRGDSHFILYGYTF.

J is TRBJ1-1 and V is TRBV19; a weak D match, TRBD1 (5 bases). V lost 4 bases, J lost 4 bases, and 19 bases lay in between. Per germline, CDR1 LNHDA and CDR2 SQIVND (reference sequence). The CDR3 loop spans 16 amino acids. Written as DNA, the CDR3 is TGTGCCAGTAGTACCCTTAAAAGTGGGGGGGGCACTGAAGCTTTCTTT. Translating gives CASSTLKSGGGTEAFF. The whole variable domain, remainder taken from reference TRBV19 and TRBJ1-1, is DGGITQSPKYLFRKEGQNVTLSCEQNLNHDAMYWYRQDPGQGLRLIYYSQIVNDFQKGDIAEGYSVSREKKESFPLTVTSAQKNPTAFYLCASSTLKSGGGTEAFFGQGTRLTVV.

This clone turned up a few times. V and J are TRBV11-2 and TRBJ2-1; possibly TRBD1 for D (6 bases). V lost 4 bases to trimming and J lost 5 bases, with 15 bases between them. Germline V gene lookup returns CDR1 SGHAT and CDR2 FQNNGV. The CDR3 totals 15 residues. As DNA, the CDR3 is TGTGCCAGCAGCTCATTCGGACAGATCAACAATGAGCAGTTCTTC. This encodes CASSSFGQINNEQFF.

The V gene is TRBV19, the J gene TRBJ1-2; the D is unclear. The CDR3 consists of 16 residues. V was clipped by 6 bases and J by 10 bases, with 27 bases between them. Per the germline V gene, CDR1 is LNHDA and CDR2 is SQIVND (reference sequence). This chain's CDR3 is CASSPLGRSSGGDYTF. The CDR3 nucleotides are TGTGCCAGTAGCCCCCTCGGGCGGTCCTCTGGAGGAGACTACACCTTC.

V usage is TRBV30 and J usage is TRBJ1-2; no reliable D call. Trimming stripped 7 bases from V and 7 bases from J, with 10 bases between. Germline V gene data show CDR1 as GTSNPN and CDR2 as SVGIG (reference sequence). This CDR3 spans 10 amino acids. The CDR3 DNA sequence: TGTGCCTCGGACGCGGGTGGCTACACCTTC. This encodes CASDAGGYTF.

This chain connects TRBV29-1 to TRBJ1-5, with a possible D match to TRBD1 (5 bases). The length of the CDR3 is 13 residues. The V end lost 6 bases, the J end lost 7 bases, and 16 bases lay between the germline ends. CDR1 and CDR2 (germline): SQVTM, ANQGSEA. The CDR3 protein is CSVVARVGQPQHF. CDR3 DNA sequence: TGCAGCGTCGTCGCCAGGGTTGGCCAGCCCCAGCATTTT.

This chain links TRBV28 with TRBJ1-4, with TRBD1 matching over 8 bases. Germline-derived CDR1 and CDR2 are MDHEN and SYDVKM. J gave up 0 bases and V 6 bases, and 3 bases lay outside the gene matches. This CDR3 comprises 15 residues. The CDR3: CASSATGATNEKLFF. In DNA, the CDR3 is TGTGCCAGCAGCGCGACAGGGGCAACTAATGAAAAACTGTTTTTT.

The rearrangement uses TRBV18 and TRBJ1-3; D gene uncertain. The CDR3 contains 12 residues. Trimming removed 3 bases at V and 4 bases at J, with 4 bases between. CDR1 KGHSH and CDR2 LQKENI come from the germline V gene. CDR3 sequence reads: CASSPEGNTIYF. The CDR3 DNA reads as TGTGCCAGCTCACCGGAGGGAAACACCATATATTTT. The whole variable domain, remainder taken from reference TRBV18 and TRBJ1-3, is NAGVMQNPRHLVRRRGQEARLRCSPMKGHSHVYWYRQLPEEGLKFMVYLQKENIIDESGMPKERFSAEFPKEGPSILRIQQVVRGDSAAYFCASSPEGNTIYFGEGSWLTVV.

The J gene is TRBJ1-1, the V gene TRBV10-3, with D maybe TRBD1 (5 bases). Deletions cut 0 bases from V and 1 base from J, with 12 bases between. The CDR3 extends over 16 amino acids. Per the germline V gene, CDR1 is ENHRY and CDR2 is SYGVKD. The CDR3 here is CAISESEGQGNTEAFF. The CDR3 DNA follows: TGTGCCATCAGTGAGTCGGAGGGGCAGGGGAACACTGAAGCTTTCTTT.

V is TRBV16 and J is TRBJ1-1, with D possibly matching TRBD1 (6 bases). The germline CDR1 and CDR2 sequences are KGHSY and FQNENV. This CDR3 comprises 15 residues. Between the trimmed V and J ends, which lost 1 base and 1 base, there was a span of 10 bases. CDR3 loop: CASSQFQGRNTEAFF. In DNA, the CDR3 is TGTGCCAGCAGCCAATTTCAGGGGAGGAACACTGAAGCTTTCTTT.

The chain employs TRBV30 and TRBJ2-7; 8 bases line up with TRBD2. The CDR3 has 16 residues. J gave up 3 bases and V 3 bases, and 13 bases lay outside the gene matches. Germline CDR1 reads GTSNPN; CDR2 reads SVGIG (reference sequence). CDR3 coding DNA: TGTGCCTGGAGCGCCGGGGGCCTAGCGGGTTTCTACGAGCAGTACTTC. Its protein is CAWSAGGLAGFYEQYF.

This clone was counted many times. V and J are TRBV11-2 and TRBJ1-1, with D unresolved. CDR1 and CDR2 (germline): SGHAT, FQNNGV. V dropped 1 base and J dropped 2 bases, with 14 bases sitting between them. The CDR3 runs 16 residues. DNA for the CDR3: TGTGCCAGCAGCTTAGTTCCCTTAGCGGGTAACACTGAAGCTTTCTTT. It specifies CASSLVPLAGNTEAFF.

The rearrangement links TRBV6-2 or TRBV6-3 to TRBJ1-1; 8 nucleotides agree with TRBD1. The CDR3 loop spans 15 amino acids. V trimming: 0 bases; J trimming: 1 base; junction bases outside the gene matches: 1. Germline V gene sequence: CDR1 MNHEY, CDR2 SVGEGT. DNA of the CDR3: TGTGCCAGCAGTTACTCCGGGACAGGGAACACTGAAGCTTTCTTT. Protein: CASSYSGTGNTEAFF.

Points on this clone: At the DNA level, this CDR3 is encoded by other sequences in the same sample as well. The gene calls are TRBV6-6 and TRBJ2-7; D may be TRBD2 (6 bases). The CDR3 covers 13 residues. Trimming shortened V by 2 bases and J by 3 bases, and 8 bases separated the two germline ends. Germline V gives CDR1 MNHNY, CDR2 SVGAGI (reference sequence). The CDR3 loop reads CASSYPGGYEQYF. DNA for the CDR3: TGTGCCAGCAGTTACCCCGGGGGCTACGAGCAGTACTTC.

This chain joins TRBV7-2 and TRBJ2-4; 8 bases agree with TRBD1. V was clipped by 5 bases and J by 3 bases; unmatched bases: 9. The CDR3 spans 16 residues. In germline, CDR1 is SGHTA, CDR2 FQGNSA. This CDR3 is CASSPLTGAVKNIQYF. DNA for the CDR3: TGTGCCAGCAGCCCACTGACAGGGGCCGTCAAAAACATTCAGTACTTC.

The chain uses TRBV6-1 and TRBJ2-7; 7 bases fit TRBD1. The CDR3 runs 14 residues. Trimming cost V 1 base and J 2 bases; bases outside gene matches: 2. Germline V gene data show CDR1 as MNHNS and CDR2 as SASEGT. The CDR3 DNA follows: TGTGCCAGCAGTGAAGGGACAGGACCCTACGAGCAGTACTTC. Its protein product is CASSEGTGPYEQYF.

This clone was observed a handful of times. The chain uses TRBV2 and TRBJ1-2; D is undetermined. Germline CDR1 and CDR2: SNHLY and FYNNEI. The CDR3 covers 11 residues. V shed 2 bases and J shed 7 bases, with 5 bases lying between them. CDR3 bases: TGTGCCAGCAGTGAATTAGTTGGCTACACCTTC. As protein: CASSELVGYTF.